This T cell receptor (beta chain) was identified in a study of CD8 T cells in Susac syndrome. For this clonotype: The antigen is not known.

TCR beta sequences were obtained from blood CD8+ and CD4+ T cells. It was with random hexamers that roughly 0.45 to 1 ug RNA was reverse transcribed. TCR beta CDR3 was amplified by immunoSEQ covering 54 Vbeta and 13 Jbeta. MiXCR was run by TCRdb on the immunoSEQ multiplex PCR reads, yielding one entry per CDR3 protein. The sample has 150,000 to 200,000 distinct CDR3 sequences, 85% to 95% seen once. Study findings and constraints: CD4+ repertoires of Susac syndrome patients lacked detectable clonal expansion.

The V end was cut by 0 bases, the J end by 8 bases, with 17 bases between. In germline, CDR1 is SGHNT, CDR2 YYREEE (reference sequence). CDR3 length: 15 residues. The sample comprised CD4+ T cells from PBMCs. The receptor's source is a human donor with Susac syndrome. V usage is TRBV5-4 and J usage is TRBJ1-2; possibly TRBD1 for D (5 bases). Here the CDR3 reads CASSLATWEGRGYTF. DNA of the CDR3: TGTGCCAGCAGCTTGGCCACATGGGAGGGACGGGGCTACACCTTC.